One and the same sample provided the 22 T cell receptor beta chains below, sequenced in a study of blood T cell repertoires in COVID-19. Profiled with immunoSEQ multiplex PCR; TCRdb holds only in-frame clones, not every one. The sample yields some 200,000 clones, 80% to 90% seen once. Sequencing was done on a sample of peripheral blood. Receptor source: a woman in her fifties or sixties with acute or convalescent COVID-19.

V gene TRBV23-1 combines with J gene TRBJ2-2; the match to TRBD2 covers 8 bases. TRBV23-1 is given ORF status, its function remaining uncertain. The trim removed 0 bases at V and 7 bases at J, leaving 16 bases unmatched. The CDR3 spans 19 residues. DNA for the CDR3: TGCGCCAGCAGTCAATCGATTGATAAATTCGGGGGGGCTGACGGGGAGCTGTTTTTT. Amino acids: CASSQSIDKFGGADGELFF.

The sample holds one count of this clone. The chain carries TRBV19 and TRBJ2-5; 10 nucleotides align to TRBD1. The junction had 3 bases not matched to a gene; V was cut back by 7 bases and J by 4 bases. The CDR3 has 13 residues. Germline V lookup: CDR1 LNHDA, CDR2 SQIVND (reference sequence). The CDR3 region has the DNA TGTGCCAGTACCGGGACAGGGGTAGAGACCCAGTACTTC. This gives the protein CASTGTGVETQYF.

The chain has TRBV18 and TRBJ2-2; D is undetermined. Germline CDR1 and CDR2: KGHSH and LQKENI. This CDR3 contains 12 residues. Trimming removed 3 bases at V and 7 bases at J, with 6 bases between. The CDR3 here is CASSPPSGELFF. CDR3 in DNA: TGTGCCAGCTCACCTCCGAGCGGGGAGCTGTTTTTT.

This chain connects TRBV5-8 to TRBJ2-2; D not resolved. The CDR3 is made up of 15 amino acids. Germline CDR1 and CDR2: SGHTS and YDEGEE. Deletions cut 0 bases from V and 1 base from J, with 7 bases between. CDR3 in amino acids: CASSLAVLNTGELFF. CDR3 nucleotide sequence: TGTGCCAGCAGCTTGGCGGTCCTGAACACCGGGGAGCTGTTTTTT.

The chain uses TRBV9 and TRBJ2-7; D is undetermined. CDR3 length: 14 amino acids. Per germline, CDR1 SGDLS and CDR2 YYNGEE. The V and J ends lost 0 bases and 6 bases respectively, with 13 bases between them. CDR3 coding DNA: TGTGCCAGCAGCGTAGGGGCTCTAACCTTCGAGCAGTACTTC. Translated, it gives CASSVGALTFEQYF. Full variable domain (outside the CDR3, taken from reference TRBV9 and TRBJ2-7): DSGVTQTPKHLITATGQRVTLRCSPRSGDLSVYWYQQSLDQGLQFLIQYYNGEERAKGNILERFSAQQFPDLHSELNLSSLELGDSALYFCASSVGALTFEQYFGPGTRLTVT.

This chain links TRBV3-1 (or the pseudogene TRBV3-2) with TRBJ2-1; TRBD2 matches 13 bases. V shed 4 bases and J 7 bases; nucleotides not matched to a gene: 10. Germline V CDR1 and CDR2: LGHDT, YNNKEL (reference sequence). The CDR3 runs to 17 residues. The CDR3 protein is CASSPSILAGGTNEQFF. In DNA form, the CDR3 reads TGTGCCAGCAGCCCTTCCATACTAGCGGGAGGGACTAATGAGCAGTTCTTC.

The CDR3 is CASSPLIDRSGTQYF. The DNA for the CDR3 is TGTGCCAGCTCACCACTAATAGACAGGAGTGGGACCCAGTACTTC. This rearrangement joins TRBV18 to TRBJ2-5; tentatively, D is TRBD1 (6 bases). The germline V gene encodes CDR1 KGHSH and CDR2 LQKENI. V was cut by 1 base and J by 7 bases, with 16 bases left in between. The CDR3 length is 15 residues.

This chain links TRBV7-2 with TRBJ1-1, with D possibly being TRBD1 (6 bases). Trimming left V 1 base short and J 1 base short, with 10 bases between. The CDR3 consists of 15 residues. From germline, CDR1 is SGHTA and CDR2 FQGNSA. CDR3 protein: CASSLEQGRNTEAFF. CDR3 bases: TGTGCCAGCAGCTTAGAACAGGGAAGGAACACTGAAGCTTTCTTT.

In nucleotides, the CDR3 is TGCGCCAGCAGTGATGGACAGCCCCATCAGCCCCAGCATTTT. Encoded protein: CASSDGQPHQPQHF. This rearrangement joins TRBV10-1 to TRBJ1-5; a possible D gene is TRBD1 (6 bases). The germline V gene has CDR1 WNHNN and CDR2 SYGVQD (reference sequence). Trimming took off 3 bases at V and 5 bases at J, with 11 bases between the two ends. The CDR3 is 14 amino acids.

V is TRBV9 and J is TRBJ1-3, with TRBD1 identical over 7 bases. The germline gives CDR1 SGDLS, CDR2 YYNGEE. This CDR3 region has 17 residues. V dropped 0 bases and J dropped 0; count of bases not matched to a gene: 6. The CDR3 loop is CASSVASGQFSGNTIYF. The CDR3 region has the DNA TGTGCCAGCAGCGTAGCTTCGGGACAGTTCTCTGGAAACACCATATATTTT.

The chain combines TRBV10-3 with TRBJ2-7; D is perhaps TRBD1 (5 bases). Germline values: CDR1 ENHRY, CDR2 SYGVKD. This CDR3 is built from 14 residues. Trimming cost V 2 bases and J 2 bases, with 10 bases left between them. The CDR3 DNA reads TGTGCCATCAGTGAGACAGGATCGACCTACGAGCAGTACTTC. Translated, it gives CAISETGSTYEQYF.

The J gene is TRBJ2-5, the V gene TRBV24-1; TRBD1 matches at 9 bases. This CDR3 is 15 amino acids long. Losses at the gene ends were 3 bases for V and 4 bases for J; bases not matched to a gene: 5. Germline V gene data show CDR1 as KGHDR and CDR2 as SFDVKD. The CDR3 DNA sequence: TGTGCCACCAGTGATGTAGGGGACAGGGCAGAGACCCAGTACTTC. Its protein is CATSDVGDRAETQYF.

This rearrangement joins TRBV13 to TRBJ2-6, with a tentative D call TRBD1 (6 bases). V gave up 4 bases and J gave up 2 bases, with 9 bases separating them. The CDR3 spans 15 residues. The V gene's germline CDR1 is PRHDT and CDR2 FYEKMQ (reference sequence). The CDR3 region is CASSYSGAGANVLTF. In DNA form, the CDR3 reads TGTGCCAGCAGCTATTCAGGGGCTGGGGCCAACGTCCTGACTTTC.

This chain joins TRBV29-1 and TRBJ2-1, with 10 bases identical to TRBD2. Germline V gene data show CDR1 as SQVTM and CDR2 as ANQGSEA. The V gene end was trimmed by 6 bases and the J gene end by 10 bases; junction bases not matched to a gene: 15. This CDR3 has 15 amino acids. CDR3 DNA: TGCAGCGTCCCCGAGCGGACTAGCGGTTACAGAGAGCAGTTCTTC. Protein product: CSVPERTSGYREQFF.

This chain uses TRBV6-5 with TRBJ1-5, with 7 bases lining up with TRBD1. Germline CDR1 is MNHEY and CDR2 is SVGAGI. CDR3 length: 14 residues. V was clipped by 7 bases and J by 6 bases; unmatched bases: 9. The DNA of the CDR3 is TGTGCCAGCACCGACAGGGTTGACGGTCAGCCCCAGCATTTT. Translating it yields CASTDRVDGQPQHF.

This chain connects TRBV4-3 to TRBJ1-2; D possibly corresponds to TRBD1 (6 bases). V was clipped by 0 bases and J by 7 bases, with 12 bases between them. Germline V lookup: CDR1 LGHNA, CDR2 YSLEER. This CDR3 has 14 residues. Here the CDR3 DNA reads TGCGCCAGCAGCCAAGATCACAGGGAGGGTGGCTACACCTTC. Protein product: CASSQDHREGGYTF.

V and J are TRBV6-2 or TRBV6-3 and TRBJ2-7, with a possible D match to TRBD1 (6 bases). Deletions cut 5 bases from V and 2 bases from J, with 13 bases between. Germline CDR1 reads MNHEY; CDR2 reads SVGEGT. The CDR3 is 14 residues long. The CDR3 reads CASSTRTATYEQYF. The CDR3 region has the DNA TGTGCCAGCAGTACCCGGACAGCAACCTACGAGCAGTACTTC.

The chain recombines TRBV9 with TRBJ2-7; D is possibly TRBD1 (7 bases). This CDR3 region has 14 residues. CDR1 and CDR2 (germline): SGDLS, YYNGEE. V was cut by 2 bases and J by 3 bases, with 12 bases left in between. For the CDR3, the DNA is TGTGCCAGCAGCGTGCAGGGGGGCCACTACGAGCAGTACTTC. Translating gives CASSVQGGHYEQYF.

The genes are TRBV18 and TRBJ2-3; 13 nucleotides agree with TRBD2. Germline V gene sequence: CDR1 KGHSH, CDR2 LQKENI. The CDR3 has 16 amino acids. The ends lost 3 bases at V and 4 bases at J; junction bases unmatched: 4. CDR3 DNA sequence: TGTGCCAGCTCACCCCCACTAGCGGGAGGGCCAGATACGCAGTATTTT. It codes for CASSPPLAGGPDTQYF.

A few counts support this clone. Compared with germline, one end of the junction differs, possibly owing to a read error. The V gene is TRBV29-1, the J gene TRBJ2-7; 7 nucleotides align to TRBD1. Germline-derived CDR1 and CDR2 are SQVTM and ANQGSEA. The CDR3 runs to 13 residues. The CDR3 loop is CSFEGQSSYEQYF. The DNA of the CDR3 is TGCAGCTTTGAGGGACAGTCCTCCTACGAGCAGTACTTC.

The chain links TRBV6-1 to TRBJ1-1; 9 bases are a match to TRBD1. This CDR3 comprises 14 residues. V was clipped by 1 base and J by 6 bases; unmatched bases: 3. The germline V gene encodes CDR1 MNHNS and CDR2 SASEGT. CDR3 bases: TGTGCCAGCAGTGAAGACAGGGGGCGTCCTGAAGCTTTCTTT. Its protein is CASSEDRGRPEAFF.

V is TRBV6-5 and J is TRBJ1-2; 7 bases fit TRBD1. The J segment lost 4 bases and the V segment lost 0 bases, leaving 5 bases of the junction unmatched. Germline V gene data show CDR1 as MNHEY and CDR2 as SVGAGI. The CDR3 spans 15 residues. The CDR3 loop reads CASSYSGGEIYGYTF. CDR3 nucleotides: TGTGCCAGCAGTTACTCAGGGGGCGAGATCTATGGCTACACCTTC.